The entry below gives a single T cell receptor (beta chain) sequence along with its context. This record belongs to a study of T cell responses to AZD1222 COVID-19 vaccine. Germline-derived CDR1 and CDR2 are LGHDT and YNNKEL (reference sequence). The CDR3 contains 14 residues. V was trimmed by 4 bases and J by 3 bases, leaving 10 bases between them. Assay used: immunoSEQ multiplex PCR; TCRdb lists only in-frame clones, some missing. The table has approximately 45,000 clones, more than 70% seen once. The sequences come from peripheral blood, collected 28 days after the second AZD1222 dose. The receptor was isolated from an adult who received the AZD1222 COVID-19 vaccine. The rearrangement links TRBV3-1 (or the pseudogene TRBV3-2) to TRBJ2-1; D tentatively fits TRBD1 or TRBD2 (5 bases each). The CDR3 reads CASSLRDRYNEQFF. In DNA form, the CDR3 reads TGTGCCAGCAGCCTCCGGGACCGCTACAATGAGCAGTTCTTC.